The 28 T cell receptor beta chains given below trace back to one sample, sequenced in a study of blood T cell repertoires in COVID-19. Sequencing used immunoSEQ multiplex PCR; TCRdb keeps in-frame clones, though not all of them. Among some 230,000 clones listed, more than 75% were seen once. Sequencing was performed on peripheral blood. The receptors were sampled from a man over 45 who had recovered from COVID-19.

CDR3 protein: CASSFRSRKPYEQYF. The CDR3 bases are TGTGCCAGCAGTTTTCGGTCTAGAAAACCCTACGAGCAGTACTTC. This chain links TRBV28 with TRBJ2-7; unclear D gene. CDR3 size: 15 residues. The germline gives CDR1 MDHEN, CDR2 SYDVKM. V lost 3 bases and J lost 2, with 14 bases in between.

The rearrangement links TRBV30 to TRBJ2-3; 8 positions match TRBD1. Trimming cost V 7 bases and J 6 bases; bases outside gene matches: 12. The CDR3 is made up of 14 amino acids. Germline V gene lookup returns CDR1 GTSNPN and CDR2 SVGIG (reference sequence). The CDR3 bases are TGTGCCTTGAGGGTCGGACAGGGATGGGATACGCAGTATTTT. This sequence encodes CALRVGQGWDTQYF.

CDR3 protein: CASRSPGADTQYF. As DNA, the CDR3 is TGTGCCAGCCGTTCACCAGGTGCAGATACGCAGTATTTT. The chain uses TRBV6-5 and TRBJ2-3; no clear D gene. Germline V CDR1 and CDR2: MNHEY, SVGAGI. The CDR3 loop spans 13 amino acids. V was cut by 8 bases and J by 4 bases, with 13 bases left in between.

The rearrangement uses TRBV5-1 and TRBJ2-1; D may be TRBD2 (5 bases). The CDR3 contains 19 residues. Deletions cut 0 bases from V and 4 bases from J, with 23 bases between. Germline V gene lookup returns CDR1 SGHRS and CDR2 YFSETQ. The chain's CDR3 is CASSLGYHGGGGRYNEQFF. The CDR3 nucleotides are TGCGCCAGCAGCTTGGGTTATCATGGTGGTGGAGGTCGATACAATGAGCAGTTCTTC.

The chain carries TRBV27 and TRBJ1-5; 9 bases align to TRBD1. There are 18 residues in the CDR3. Germline V lookup: CDR1 MNHEY, CDR2 SMNVEV (reference sequence). With V trimmed by 0 bases and J by 0 bases, 6 bases remained unmatched. In nucleotides, the CDR3 is TGTGCCAGCAGTTTATCGAAGGGACAGGGACTTAGCAATCAGCCCCAGCATTTT. It specifies CASSLSKGQGLSNQPQHF.

The rearrangement links TRBV5-1 to TRBJ1-4; D ambiguous. Trimming stripped 1 base from V and 2 bases from J, with 15 bases between. The CDR3 consists of 17 residues. The V gene's germline CDR1 is SGHRS and CDR2 YFSETQ. This CDR3 is CASSLSRPGSTNEKLFF. As DNA, the CDR3 is TGCGCCAGCAGCTTGTCCCGACCCGGGTCGACTAATGAAAAACTGTTTTTT.

The genes are TRBV5-8 and TRBJ1-2; D is undetermined. The CDR3 contains 15 residues. Germline V lookup: CDR1 SGHTS, CDR2 YDEGEE. With 0 bases removed from V and 11 bases from J, the gap between germline ends came to 20 bases. The CDR3 DNA reads TGTGCCAGCAGCTTGGTACACCTAGGTCTCTCCGGGTACACCTTC. Its translation: CASSLVHLGLSGYTF.

This clone was found a few times. The genes are TRBV7-6 and TRBJ1-1; tentatively, D is TRBD1 (5 bases). The CDR3 consists of 13 residues. V shed 1 base and J shed 6 bases, with 9 bases lying between them. Germline-derived CDR1 and CDR2 are SGHVS and FNYEAQ. DNA for the CDR3: TGTGCCAGCAGCTTAGAGGGGTTCTCTGAAGCTTTCTTT. Its protein is CASSLEGFSEAFF.

The chain combines TRBV6-5 with TRBJ1-3, with 11 bases that match TRBD1. The V and J ends lost 4 bases and 8 bases, in that order; junction bases with no gene match: 10. The CDR3 spans 16 residues. Germline V gives CDR1 MNHEY, CDR2 SVGAGI. The CDR3 is CASSSGQGVMTHTIYF. The DNA for the CDR3 is TGTGCCAGCAGTTCGGGACAGGGGGTCATGACGCACACCATATATTTT.

This clone was observed a few times. V is TRBV24-1 and J is TRBJ2-2; TRBD2 agrees at 10 bases. After removal of 5 bases from V and 2 bases from J, the junction contained 7 bases not matched to a gene. The CDR3 spans 17 residues. Germline-derived CDR1 and CDR2 are KGHDR and SFDVKD. In nucleotides, the CDR3 is TGTGCCACCAGTGTCCCAAGCGGGAGGGCAAACACCGGGGAGCTGTTTTTT. It codes for CATSVPSGRANTGELFF.

This clone was counted once. This chain links TRBV30 with TRBJ1-2; TRBD1 agrees at 7 bases. Germline V gene sequence: CDR1 GTSNPN, CDR2 SVGIG (reference sequence). The V and J ends lost 5 bases and 8 bases, in that order; junction bases with no gene match: 8. CDR3 length equals 12 residues. The CDR3 sequence is CAWGTRGHGYTF. CDR3 sequence (DNA): TGTGCCTGGGGGACAAGGGGGCACGGCTACACCTTC.

The rearrangement joins TRBV15 to TRBJ2-1; 8 bases fit TRBD2. V lost 1 base and J lost 10; bases outside the gene matches: 9. Germline assignment: CDR1 LNHNV and CDR2 YYDKDF (reference sequence). This CDR3 is 15 amino acids long. The CDR3: CATSRGDGGVWEQFF. The CDR3, as DNA: TGTGCCACCAGCAGAGGGGACGGGGGGGTTTGGGAGCAGTTCTTC. Complete variable domain (other parts from reference TRBV15 and TRBJ2-1): DAMVIQNPRYQVTQFGKPVTLSCSQTLNHNVMYWYQQKSSQAPKLLFHYYDKDFNNEADTPDNFQSRRPNTSFCFLDIRSPGLGDTAMYLCATSRGDGGVWEQFFGPGTRLTVL.

CDR3 nucleotides: TGTGCCAGCAGTACCACGTCTCCGGGAACGCAGTATTTT. It is translated as CASSTTSPGTQYF. The rearrangement links TRBV28 to TRBJ2-3; tentatively, D is TRBD2 (5 bases). The CDR3 spans 13 residues. From germline, CDR1 is MDHEN and CDR2 SYDVKM. The V end was cut by 5 bases, the J end by 9 bases, with 15 bases between.

The chain employs TRBV18 and TRBJ2-7; 11 bases map to TRBD1. Per germline, CDR1 KGHSH and CDR2 LQKENI. Unmatched junction bases numbered 4, after V lost 2 bases and J lost 4 bases. This CDR3 comprises 15 residues. The CDR3 bases are TGTGCCAGCTCACCAGGGACAGGGGGAGTGTACGAGCAGTACTTC. It codes for CASSPGTGGVYEQYF.

The chain couples TRBV27 to TRBJ2-7; TRBD2 matches 10 bases. The CDR3 has 12 amino acids. Germline-derived CDR1 and CDR2 are MNHEY and SMNVEV (reference sequence). J gave up 11 bases and V 4 bases, and 5 bases lay outside the gene matches. This chain's CDR3 is CASSSSGSRKYF. The DNA of the CDR3 is TGTGCCAGCAGTTCTAGCGGGAGCAGGAAGTACTTC.

The V gene is TRBV19, the J gene TRBJ1-3, with D possibly TRBD1 on 5 matching bases. Trimming left V 5 bases short and J 0 bases short, with 11 bases between. Germline CDR1 LNHDA, CDR2 SQIVND (reference sequence). The length of the CDR3 is 15 residues. CDR3 amino acids: CASSHRQSSGNTIYF. Here the CDR3 DNA reads TGTGCCAGTAGTCACAGGCAGAGCTCTGGAAACACCATATATTTT. The full variable domain, its missing parts supplied by reference TRBV19 and TRBJ1-3, is DGGITQSPKYLFRKEGQNVTLSCEQNLNHDAMYWYRQDPGQGLRLIYYSQIVNDFQKGDIAEGYSVSREKKESFPLTVTSAQKNPTAFYLCASSHRQSSGNTIYFGEGSWLTVV.

Only one count was recorded for this clone. The chain carries TRBV6-5 and TRBJ2-7; 10 positions agree with TRBD2. There are 15 residues in the CDR3. Germline values: CDR1 MNHEY, CDR2 SVGAGI. Germline trimming cut 5 bases from V and 3 bases from J; bases unmatched to any gene: 7. CDR3 residues: CASSPGLADLYEQYF. The CDR3 nucleotides read TGTGCCAGCAGTCCAGGACTAGCGGACCTCTACGAGCAGTACTTC.

The rearrangement joins TRBV3-1 (or the pseudogene TRBV3-2) to TRBJ1-2; 8 nucleotides line up with TRBD1. Germline V lookup: CDR1 LGHDT, CDR2 YNNKEL (reference sequence). The CDR3 is 15 residues long. Trimming removed 3 bases from V and 5 bases from J; junction bases left unmatched: 8. The CDR3 DNA sequence: TGTGCCAGCAGCCATCCAGGGGGCGGTTATTATGGCTACACCTTC. Residues: CASSHPGGGYYGYTF.

The V and J genes are TRBV9 and TRBJ2-1, with 8 bases fitting TRBD2. The CDR3 extends over 16 amino acids. CDR1 is SGDLS, CDR2 YYNGEE, per germline. J lost 7 bases, V lost 0 bases, and 9 bases had no gene match. This CDR3 reads CASSVVSSGSGNEQFF. The DNA for the CDR3 is TGTGCCAGCAGCGTAGTTTCCAGCGGGAGTGGGAATGAGCAGTTCTTC. The full variable domain, completed using reference TRBV9 and TRBJ2-1, is DSGVTQTPKHLITATGQRVTLRCSPRSGDLSVYWYQQSLDQGLQFLIQYYNGEERAKGNILERFSAQQFPDLHSELNLSSLELGDSALYFCASSVVSSGSGNEQFFGPGTRLTVL.

CDR3 sequence (DNA): TGTGCCAGCAGTCGGGGACTAGCGGGAGGGCAAGATACGCAGTATTTT. This sequence encodes CASSRGLAGGQDTQYF. V is TRBV28 and J is TRBJ2-3, with 16 bases identical to TRBD2. V gave up 5 bases and J gave up 5 bases; unmatched junction bases: 4. CDR1 is MDHEN, CDR2 SYDVKM, per germline. CDR3 length equals 16 residues.

The rearrangement uses TRBV5-1 and TRBJ1-2, with D possibly being TRBD1 (6 bases). This CDR3 has 17 amino acids. Trimming cost V 2 bases and J 6 bases, with 23 bases left between them. Germline CDR1 and CDR2: SGHRS and YFSETQ. The CDR3 DNA reads as TGCGCCAGCAGCTTTGGACAGCTCCGAGGCGATATAGATGGCTACACCTTC. Protein: CASSFGQLRGDIDGYTF.

This clone was detected once. This chain connects TRBV10-3 to TRBJ2-3; maybe TRBD1 (6 bases). With 9 bases removed from V and 0 bases from J, the gap between germline ends came to 10 bases. There are 13 residues in the CDR3. The germline gives CDR1 ENHRY, CDR2 SYGVKD. CDR3 residues: CAIAGQSTDTQYF. DNA of the CDR3: TGTGCCATAGCCGGACAGAGCACAGATACGCAGTATTTT.

About this clone: Germline is not matched at one junction end, which may reflect a read error. The CDR3 DNA sequence: TGCAGTGCTAGAGAGGACTCCTTT. Its translation: CSAREDSF. The gene calls are TRBV20-1 and TRBJ1-1; D gene ambiguous. Germline V lookup: CDR1 DFQATT, CDR2 SNEGSKA (reference sequence). CDR3 length: 8 amino acids.

There are a few counts of this clone. The chain recombines TRBV5-1 with TRBJ1-2; a possible D gene is TRBD1 (6 bases). Looked up from germline, CDR1 is SGHRS and CDR2 is YFSETQ. The CDR3 length is 13 residues. Trimming shortened V by 0 bases and J by 6 bases, and 9 bases separated the two germline ends. CDR3 sequence (DNA): TGCGCCAGCAGCTTGGAACAGGGACATGGCTACACCTTC. Its translation is CASSLEQGHGYTF.

This sequence joins TRBV7-2 and TRBJ2-5; a possible D gene is TRBD2 (5 bases). This CDR3 region has 14 residues. Germline loops: CDR1 SGHTA, CDR2 FQGNSA. V lost 4 bases and J 5 bases, leaving 14 bases between the germline ends. CDR3 sequence reads: CASSSRFERETQYF. CDR3 coding DNA: TGTGCCAGCAGCTCCCGATTTGAGCGGGAGACCCAGTACTTC.

The gene calls are TRBV5-1 and TRBJ1-2; the match to TRBD1 covers 8 bases. Trimming cost V 4 bases and J 6 bases; bases outside gene matches: 5. The CDR3 spans 13 residues. Germline V CDR1 and CDR2: SGHRS, YFSETQ. The CDR3, as DNA: TGCGCCAGCAGCCGAGGACAGGGAGATGGCTACACCTTC. This sequence encodes CASSRGQGDGYTF. The whole variable domain, filled in from reference TRBV5-1 and TRBJ1-2, reads KAGVTQTPRYLIKTRGQQVTLSCSPISGHRSVSWYQQTPGQGLQFLFEYFSETQRNKGNFPGRFSGRQFSNSRSEMNVSTLELGDSALYLCASSRGQGDGYTFGSGTRLTVV.

The chain's CDR3 is CASTLHTAGELFF. CDR3 nucleotides: TGTGCCAGCACCCTTCATACTGCCGGGGAGCTGTTTTTT. The chain carries TRBV12-3 or TRBV12-4 and TRBJ2-2; D is uncertain. V was pared by 7 bases and J by 6 bases, with 12 bases between. The length of the CDR3 is 13 residues.

The gene calls are TRBV6-5 and TRBJ1-3, with 10 bases identical to TRBD1. There are 15 residues in the CDR3. Germline CDR1 reads MNHEY; CDR2 reads SVGAGI. Trimming at V came to 6 bases and at J to 2 bases, leaving 4 bases not matched to a gene. The CDR3 DNA sequence: TGTGCCAGCAGGAAGGACAGGGGGGCTGGAAACACCATATATTTT. Encoded protein: CASRKDRGAGNTIYF.